Below, one T cell receptor beta chain is given with its context. TCRdb's copy holds only in-frame clones and misses some; the assay was immunoSEQ multiplex PCR. Here the sample spans 150,000 to 200,000 clones, about 90% being singletons. The sample is drawn from a study of blood T cell repertoires in COVID-19. Looking at the study overall: Sites across the United States, Italy and Spain contributed samples from acute and convalescent COVID-19.

The ends were cut back, 2 bases at V and 6 bases at J, with 11 bases in the middle. Germline CDR1 MNHEY, CDR2 SMNVEV (reference sequence). The CDR3 sequence is 15 residues long. The V gene is TRBV27, the J gene TRBJ1-6, with D uncertain. The clonotype was recovered from a woman between 18 and 29 years old who had recovered from COVID-19. The sequencing sample was made of PBMCs or T cells enriched from blood (not recorded which). The CDR3 DNA sequence: TGTGCCAGCAGTTTACAGGCTGAGGGTAATTCACCCCTCCACTTT. Protein sequence: CASSLQAEGNSPLHF.